A single sample is the source of the 32 T cell receptor beta chains below, sequenced in a study of cytotoxic CD8 clonotypes in ibrutinib-treated CLL. TCRdb's table, derived via immunoSEQ multiplex PCR, lists solely in-frame clones and lacks some. Of roughly 190,000 clones listed, around 72% were seen once; the top ten hold over 10%. The source was PBMCs, collected after 24 months of ibrutinib treatment. Every receptor here comes from a human donor with chronic lymphocytic leukemia.

V and J are TRBV2 and TRBJ2-7; D not resolved. The CDR3 consists of 14 residues. Trimming shortened V by 6 bases and J by 2 bases, and 14 bases separated the two germline ends. Germline V lookup: CDR1 SNHLY, CDR2 FYNNEI. For the CDR3, the DNA is TGTGCCAGCAGCGAAAGGGTGGCAGCCTACGAGCAGTACTTC. This encodes CASSERVAAYEQYF.

The rearrangement links TRBV9 to TRBJ2-1; TRBD2 agrees at 8 bases. The CDR3 spans 17 residues. Germline V gene sequence: CDR1 SGDLS, CDR2 YYNGEE. V dropped 4 bases and J dropped 5; count of bases not matched to a gene: 14. CDR3 bases: TGTGCCAGCAGCCCACGAGAGAGCGGGAGTGGGAACAATGAGCAGTTCTTC. Its translation: CASSPRESGSGNNEQFF.

In this sample, this clone turned up a few times. The rearrangement joins TRBV2 to TRBJ2-2; D is unresolved. Trimming left V 6 bases short and J 4 bases short, with 9 bases between. Germline loops: CDR1 SNHLY, CDR2 FYNNEI. The CDR3 is made up of 13 amino acids. The CDR3 coding sequence is TGTGCCAGCAGGCCCCTAGTCACCGGGGAGCTGTTTTTT. As protein: CASRPLVTGELFF.

J is TRBJ2-1 and V is TRBV7-3, with 13 bases aligning to TRBD2. Germline loops: CDR1 SGHTA, CDR2 FQGTGA. J gave up 6 bases and V 5 bases, and 10 bases lay outside the gene matches. CDR3 length equals 17 residues. CDR3 loop: CASSRQPGLAGSNEQFF. The CDR3 DNA reads TGTGCCAGCAGCAGACAGCCGGGACTAGCGGGATCCAATGAGCAGTTCTTC.

This clone was observed a handful of times. V and J are TRBV19 and TRBJ1-2; D gene uncertain. The V gene's germline CDR1 is LNHDA and CDR2 SQIVND (reference sequence). V shed 0 bases and J shed 4 bases, with 15 bases lying between them. This CDR3 contains 16 residues. The CDR3 is CASSIDTVQITYGYTF. CDR3 DNA sequence: TGTGCCAGTAGTATAGATACCGTACAGATTACCTATGGCTACACCTTC.

This rearrangement joins TRBV5-1 to TRBJ2-7, with TRBD2 matching 11 bases. With 4 bases clipped from V and 3 bases from J, the junction kept 6 bases outside the gene matches. CDR3 length equals 15 residues. Germline V CDR1 and CDR2: SGHRS, YFSETQ. The CDR3 here is CASSPGLAGGYEQYF. The CDR3 DNA follows: TGCGCCAGCAGCCCTGGACTAGCGGGTGGCTACGAGCAGTACTTC.

The rearrangement uses TRBV6-1 and TRBJ2-7, with D unclear. This CDR3 is 13 amino acids long. Trimming shortened V by 0 bases and J by 6 bases, and 9 bases separated the two germline ends. The V gene's germline CDR1 is MNHNS and CDR2 SASEGT. The CDR3 DNA sequence: TGTGCCAGCAGTGAAGCGCGTGGGGTCGAGCAGTACTTC. It codes for CASSEARGVEQYF.

This clone was picked up a small number of times. This chain connects TRBV7-6 to TRBJ2-3; the D gene is possibly TRBD2 (6 bases). V was clipped by 6 bases and J by 2 bases, with 15 bases between them. CDR1 is SGHVS, CDR2 FNYEAQ, per germline. The CDR3 totals 15 residues. This CDR3 is CASSGYGRHTDTQYF. The DNA for the CDR3 is TGTGCCAGCAGTGGTTATGGGAGGCACACAGATACGCAGTATTTT.

The chain has TRBV11-2 and TRBJ2-1; 8 positions agree with TRBD1. Trimming cost V 2 bases and J 9 bases; bases outside gene matches: 9. Germline V CDR1 and CDR2: SGHAT, FQNNGV. The CDR3 loop spans 15 amino acids. CDR3 protein: CASSLISRQGSEQFF. In nucleotides, the CDR3 is TGTGCCAGCAGCTTAATATCGAGACAGGGGAGTGAGCAGTTCTTC.

This clone was detected only a few times. V is TRBV4-2 and J is TRBJ2-7; maybe TRBD2 (6 bases). V lost 0 bases, J lost 0 bases, and 9 bases lay in between. This CDR3 has 15 residues. CDR1 is LGHNA, CDR2 YNFKEQ, per germline. CDR3 in DNA: TGTGCCAGCAGCCAAGATCCCGGGAGCTCCTACGAGCAGTACTTC. This translates into CASSQDPGSSYEQYF.

The chain is built from TRBV5-6 and TRBJ2-2, with no clear D. CDR3 length equals 16 residues. Per the germline V gene, CDR1 is SGHDT and CDR2 is YYEEEE. Trimming removed 3 bases at V and 1 base at J, with 13 bases between. The CDR3 nucleotides read TGTGCCAGCAGCTCCCTCCTAGGAAGGAACACCGGGGAGCTGTTTTTT. As protein: CASSSLLGRNTGELFF.

The V and J genes are TRBV7-6 and TRBJ2-5; the match to TRBD2 covers 9 bases. Germline CDR1 is SGHVS and CDR2 is FNYEAQ. J gave up 5 bases and V 5 bases, and 6 bases lay outside the gene matches. This CDR3 is built from 14 residues. CDR3 region: CASSGTSPGETQYF. The DNA for the CDR3 is TGTGCCAGCAGCGGGACTAGCCCTGGGGAGACCCAGTACTTC.

The rearrangement uses TRBV7-9 and TRBJ1-2; the D is unclear. The CDR3 covers 14 residues. Trimming removed 6 bases from V and 4 bases from J, with 15 bases in between. Per the germline V gene, CDR1 is SEHNR and CDR2 is FQNEAQ (reference sequence). The CDR3 sequence: CASSISPDGYGYTF. The CDR3 DNA follows: TGTGCCAGCAGTATCTCCCCGGACGGCTATGGCTACACCTTC.

V gene TRBV29-1 combines with J gene TRBJ2-5, with TRBD1 matching over 7 bases. The V segment lost 6 bases and the J segment 5 bases; nucleotides outside the gene matches: 9. This CDR3 has 13 amino acids. Per the germline V gene, CDR1 is SQVTM and CDR2 is ANQGSEA. CDR3 coding DNA: TGCAGCGTACCGACAGGGTTGAAGGAGACCCAGTACTTC. Encoded protein: CSVPTGLKETQYF.

The chain joins TRBV15 to TRBJ2-5, with D unresolved. V gave up 0 bases and J gave up 6 bases, with 5 bases separating them. This CDR3 is built from 12 residues. Germline V gives CDR1 LNHNV, CDR2 YYDKDF (reference sequence). This chain's CDR3 is CATSRDVKTQYF. Written as DNA, the CDR3 is TGTGCCACCAGCAGAGATGTGAAGACCCAGTACTTC. The full variable domain, with the rest looked up from reference TRBV15 and TRBJ2-5, is DAMVIQNPRYQVTQFGKPVTLSCSQTLNHNVMYWYQQKSSQAPKLLFHYYDKDFNNEADTPDNFQSRRPNTSFCFLDIRSPGLGDTAMYLCATSRDVKTQYFGPGTRLLVL.

This chain connects TRBV7-9 to TRBJ1-2; D is unclear. Looked up from germline, CDR1 is SEHNR and CDR2 is FQNEAQ (reference sequence). V dropped 5 bases and J dropped 6 bases, with 7 bases sitting between them. The CDR3 is 11 residues long. The CDR3 DNA is TGTGCCAGCAGCCCCGGGGATGGCTACACCTTC. The encoded protein is CASSPGDGYTF.

On this clone: This specimen includes other DNA sequences encoding the same CDR3. The rearrangement uses TRBV6-5 and TRBJ2-5; the D gene is possibly TRBD1 (6 bases). Germline assignment: CDR1 MNHEY and CDR2 SVGAGI. V dropped 5 bases and J dropped 1 base, with 8 bases sitting between them. The CDR3 contains 13 residues. The CDR3 reads CASSRTVQETQYF. CDR3 bases: TGTGCCAGCAGTCGGACAGTCCAAGAGACCCAGTACTTC.

A few counts support this clone. The chain has TRBV5-1 and TRBJ2-7; no clear D. The V gene lost 5 bases and the J gene lost 4 bases, with 16 bases spanning the gap. The germline gives CDR1 SGHRS, CDR2 YFSETQ. The CDR3 has 14 amino acids. In DNA form, the CDR3 reads TGCGCCAGCAGTCTGGAGTGGGGTATGTACGAGCAGTACTTC. Its translation: CASSLEWGMYEQYF.

This clone appeared a few times. The chain uses TRBV5-5 and TRBJ1-5; D is perhaps TRBD1 (6 bases). Trimming removed 4 bases from V and 2 bases from J, with 16 bases in between. CDR1 SGHKS and CDR2 YYEKEE come from the germline V gene (reference sequence). The length of the CDR3 is 16 residues. The CDR3 is CASSLTGTVGNQPQHF. The CDR3, as DNA: TGTGCCAGCAGCCTAACAGGGACGGTGGGCAATCAGCCCCAGCATTTT.

The sample holds a few counts of this clone. V is TRBV27 and J is TRBJ2-7; TRBD1 matches 10 bases. This CDR3 comprises 14 residues. The germline V gene encodes CDR1 MNHEY and CDR2 SMNVEV (reference sequence). V dropped 4 bases and J dropped 5; count of bases not matched to a gene: 5. CDR3 bases: TGTGCCAGCAGTTCCTGGACAGGGGGTCACGAGCAGTACTTC. Residues: CASSSWTGGHEQYF.

This chain joins TRBV10-3 and TRBJ1-6; D may be TRBD1 (6 bases). CDR1 ENHRY and CDR2 SYGVKD come from the germline V gene. V lost 2 bases, J lost 7 bases, and 15 bases lay in between. The CDR3 has 16 residues. The CDR3 spells CAISEIKRTANSPLHF. The CDR3 DNA sequence: TGTGCCATCAGTGAGATTAAAAGGACAGCCAATTCACCCCTCCACTTT.

V is TRBV5-5 and J is TRBJ1-1; D call uncertain. The germline V gene has CDR1 SGHKS and CDR2 YYEKEE (reference sequence). The V gene lost 4 bases and the J gene lost 0 bases, with 13 bases spanning the gap. The CDR3 runs 15 residues. Here the CDR3 reads CASSQYGLMNTEAFF. The CDR3 DNA sequence: TGTGCCAGCAGCCAATACGGACTGATGAACACTGAAGCTTTCTTT.

The V gene is TRBV4-3, the J gene TRBJ1-2, with D uncertain. V was cut by 3 bases and J by 6 bases, with 17 bases left in between. This CDR3 is 15 amino acids long. The germline V gene encodes CDR1 LGHNA and CDR2 YSLEER. The CDR3 protein is CASSQQLGRHHGYTF. CDR3 bases: TGCGCCAGCAGCCAGCAATTGGGCAGGCACCATGGCTACACCTTC.

V and J are TRBV6-1 and TRBJ1-5; D is unresolved. Germline CDR1 and CDR2: MNHNS and SASEGT. This CDR3 has 14 amino acids. V was pared by 3 bases and J by 0 bases, with 6 bases between. The DNA of the CDR3 is TGTGCCAGCAGTGACAACTATAGCAATCAGCCCCAGCATTTT. Protein sequence: CASSDNYSNQPQHF.

This clone was seen a handful of times. The rearrangement joins TRBV29-1 to TRBJ2-2, with a possible D match to TRBD1 (5 bases). Deletions cut 3 bases from V and 3 bases from J, with 11 bases between. The CDR3 runs to 14 residues. CDR1 and CDR2 from the germline V gene are SQVTM and ANQGSEA. Here the CDR3 DNA reads TGCAGCGTTGAGTCAGGGTATCACACCGGGGAGCTGTTTTTT. This encodes CSVESGYHTGELFF.

The rearrangement uses TRBV7-2 and TRBJ1-1, with D possibly matching TRBD1 (5 bases). The CDR3 loop spans 14 amino acids. The germline V and J ends were trimmed by 2 bases and 6 bases, with 13 bases remaining between them. The germline gives CDR1 SGHTA, CDR2 FQGNSA. The CDR3 region has the DNA TGTGCCAGCAGCTTAAACCGGGACTCATCTGAAGCTTTCTTT. This gives the protein CASSLNRDSSEAFF.

There are a few counts of this clone. In DNA form, the CDR3 reads TGTGCCAGCAGCTTTTCCCTACTTGACGAGCAGTACTTC. It yields the protein CASSFSLLDEQYF. The rearrangement joins TRBV11-3 to TRBJ2-7, with D unresolved. CDR1 SGHNT and CDR2 YENEEA come from the germline V gene. Trimming took 3 bases from V and 5 from J, leaving 11 bases between them. The CDR3 extends over 13 amino acids. Full variable domain (remainder filled in from reference TRBV11-3 and TRBJ2-7): EAGVVQSPRYKIIEKKQPVAFWCNPISGHNTLYWYLQNLGQGPELLIRYENEEAVDDSQLPKDRFSAERLKGVDSTLKIQPAELGDSAVYLCASSFSLLDEQYFGPGTRLTVT.

This clone was seen a few times. The chain combines TRBV7-8 with TRBJ1-2; D not resolved. V was pared by 2 bases and J by 5 bases, with 12 bases between. The CDR3 has 14 amino acids. The germline CDR1 and CDR2 sequences are SGHVS and FQNEAQ. The CDR3 protein is CASSLSDSGYGYTF. In DNA form, the CDR3 reads TGTGCCAGCAGCTTAAGCGACTCTGGGTATGGCTACACCTTC.

This sequence joins TRBV5-1 and TRBJ1-2, with D hard to call. The CDR3 extends over 13 amino acids. Trimming cost V 0 bases and J 2 bases, with 5 bases left between them. Per the germline V gene, CDR1 is SGHRS and CDR2 is YFSETQ. CDR3 amino acids: CASSLGANYGYTF. The DNA for the CDR3 is TGCGCCAGCAGCTTGGGGGCCAACTATGGCTACACCTTC.

This clone occurred a few times. In nucleotides, the CDR3 is TGTGCCAGCGCCGGACGGCACTACGAGCAGTACTTC. It yields the protein CASAGRHYEQYF. The chain employs TRBV7-2 and TRBJ2-7; D not certain. Per germline, CDR1 SGHTA and CDR2 FQGNSA. Trimming cost V 8 bases and J 3 bases, with 11 bases left between them. The CDR3 extends over 12 amino acids.

This chain joins TRBV27 and TRBJ1-1; D might be TRBD1 (6 bases). Germline V lookup: CDR1 MNHEY, CDR2 SMNVEV (reference sequence). Between the trimmed V and J ends, which lost 3 bases and 7 bases, there was a span of 18 bases. The CDR3 spans 15 residues. This CDR3 is CASSFQSGGALEAFF. The CDR3 nucleotides read TGTGCCAGCAGTTTCCAAAGTGGGGGGGCCCTTGAAGCTTTCTTT.

The J gene is TRBJ1-4, the V gene TRBV11-2; 9 bases align to TRBD1. CDR3 length equals 17 residues. CDR1 SGHAT and CDR2 FQNNGV come from the germline V gene. The junction had 7 bases not matched to a gene; V was cut back by 1 base and J by 4 bases. The DNA for the CDR3 is TGTGCCAGCAGCTTAGGAAAACAGGGGGCTTTTAATGAAAAACTGTTTTTT. The encoded protein is CASSLGKQGAFNEKLFF.